This is a list of T cell receptor beta chains from one sample in a study of cytomegalovirus exposure and HLA in healthy donors. Assay used: immunoSEQ multiplex PCR; TCRdb lists only in-frame clones, some missing. The sample shows approximately 160,000 clones, roughly 87% of them seen only once. Specimen: PBMCs. All receptors come from a man younger than 40 in good health and CMV-seropositive. Each CDR3 is given with its conserved first and last residue. The D gene is left open where the match is weak. Clone size appears in some rows only: once, few, many, or a class for an expanded clone.

v_call: TRBV28; d_call: -; clone_size: -; j_call: TRBJ1-5; cdr3_nt: TGTGCCAGCTCACTGGTCAGGCGGGAACAGCCCCAGCATTTT; cdr3_aa: CASSLVRREQPQHF
v_call: TRBV10-2; d_call: TRBD2; clone_size: -; j_call: TRBJ2-5; cdr3_nt: TGCGCCAGCAGATTACTAGCGGGGGGGCGGGTTGAAGAGACCCAGTACTTC; cdr3_aa: CASRLLAGGRVEETQYF
v_call: TRBV7-9; d_call: -; clone_size: few; j_call: TRBJ1-5; cdr3_nt: TGTTCCAGCAGCTTCGGGGGTTCCGATCAGCCCCAGCATTTT; cdr3_aa: CSSSFGGSDQPQHF
v_call: TRBV19; d_call: TRBD1; clone_size: -; j_call: TRBJ1-3; cdr3_nt: TGTGCCAGTAGCGGACAGGGCGACTCTGGAAACACCATATATTTT; cdr3_aa: CASSGQGDSGNTIYF
v_call: TRBV7-2; d_call: -; clone_size: once; j_call: TRBJ1-2; cdr3_nt: TGTGCCAGCAGCCCAGACTATGGCTACACCTTC; cdr3_aa: CASSPDYGYTF
v_call: TRBV19; d_call: -; clone_size: -; j_call: TRBJ1-6; cdr3_nt: TGTGCCAGTAGTATGCAGGGTTGGGACTCCTATAATTCACCCCTCCACTTT; cdr3_aa: CASSMQGWDSYNSPLHF
v_call: TRBV30; d_call: -; clone_size: -; j_call: TRBJ1-5; cdr3_nt: TGTGCCTGGCAGGGAACGAGCAATCAGCCCCAGCATTTT; cdr3_aa: CAWQGTSNQPQHF
v_call: TRBV12-2; d_call: -; clone_size: -; j_call: TRBJ2-6; cdr3_nt: TGTGCAAGTCGCTTAGGCTGGAGCGGGAACTCCCACGTCGTCGACTCTGGGGCCAACGTCCTGACTTTC; cdr3_aa: CASRLGWSGNSHVVDSGANVLTF
v_call: TRBV5-8; d_call: TRBD2; clone_size: -; j_call: TRBJ2-5; cdr3_nt: TGTGCCAGCAGCTTGGATGGTGGTAGCGGGGAAGAGACCCAGTACTTC; cdr3_aa: CASSLDGGSGEETQYF
v_call: TRBV9; d_call: -; clone_size: -; j_call: TRBJ2-6; cdr3_nt: TGTGCCAGCGATGCAGGGTCTGGGGCCAACGTCCTGACTTTC; cdr3_aa: CASDAGSGANVLTF
v_call: TRBV10-1; d_call: -; clone_size: -; j_call: TRBJ2-4; cdr3_nt: TGCGCCAGCAGAGTCCATAAATATCGGGAATCCAAAAACAGTCAGTACTTC; cdr3_aa: CASRVHKYRESKNSQYF
v_call: TRBV5-5; d_call: -; clone_size: -; j_call: TRBJ2-7; cdr3_nt: TGTGCCAGCAGCAAACCGCAGGGCTACGAGCAGTACTTC; cdr3_aa: CASSKPQGYEQYF
v_call: TRBV6-6; d_call: -; clone_size: -; j_call: TRBJ2-3; cdr3_nt: TGTGCCAGCGGCGGAAACACAGATACGCAGTATTTT; cdr3_aa: CASGGNTDTQYF
v_call: TRBV19; d_call: TRBD1; clone_size: -; j_call: TRBJ1-1; cdr3_nt: TGTGCCAGTAGTATCCGGACAGGGGTTATTGAAGCTTTCTTT; cdr3_aa: CASSIRTGVIEAFF
v_call: TRBV5-1; d_call: -; clone_size: -; j_call: TRBJ1-1; cdr3_nt: TGCGCCAGCAGCTCAGGGTCGAACACTGAAGCTTTCTTT; cdr3_aa: CASSSGSNTEAFF
v_call: TRBV28; d_call: TRBD1; clone_size: -; j_call: TRBJ2-5; cdr3_nt: TGTGCCAGCAGAAGACCGGGACAGCGTTTCCAAGAGACCCAGTACTTC; cdr3_aa: CASRRPGQRFQETQYF
v_call: TRBV18; d_call: -; clone_size: few; j_call: TRBJ2-3; cdr3_nt: TGTGCCAGCTCACCTGACGGACTCACAGATACGCAGTATTTT; cdr3_aa: CASSPDGLTDTQYF
v_call: TRBV4-1; d_call: -; clone_size: -; j_call: TRBJ1-2; cdr3_nt: TGCGCCAGCAGCCAAGTTCCCAGGGACTATGGCTACACCTTC; cdr3_aa: CASSQVPRDYGYTF
v_call: TRBV25-1; d_call: TRBD1; clone_size: -; j_call: TRBJ2-5; cdr3_nt: TGTGCCAGCTCCCCGGGACAGAGCGGAATGTGGGAGACCCAGTACTTC; cdr3_aa: CASSPGQSGMWETQYF
v_call: TRBV4-1; d_call: -; clone_size: few; j_call: TRBJ2-7; cdr3_nt: TGCGCCAGCAGCCATGACGAAGGGGGCTCCTACGAGCAGTACTTC; cdr3_aa: CASSHDEGGSYEQYF
v_call: TRBV29-1; d_call: -; clone_size: -; j_call: TRBJ2-1; cdr3_nt: TGCAGCATACGGGGGAGCTCCTACAATGAGCAGTTCTTC; cdr3_aa: CSIRGSSYNEQFF
v_call: TRBV9; d_call: TRBD1; clone_size: -; j_call: TRBJ1-2; cdr3_nt: TGTGCCAGCAGCCCTCCCGGACAGGGGGACCTGGGGGGCTACACCTTC; cdr3_aa: CASSPPGQGDLGGYTF
v_call: TRBV7-6; d_call: -; clone_size: -; j_call: TRBJ2-7; cdr3_nt: TGTGCCAGCAGCTTAGTCCCCGGTGAGCAGTACTTC; cdr3_aa: CASSLVPGEQYF
v_call: TRBV6-5; d_call: -; clone_size: -; j_call: TRBJ2-7; cdr3_nt: TGTGCCAGCAGTGCACGGGCAGGCGGGAACGAGCAGTACTTC; cdr3_aa: CASSARAGGNEQYF
v_call: TRBV5-1; d_call: -; clone_size: -; j_call: TRBJ2-5; cdr3_nt: TGCGCCAGCAGCCGAAACAGGGCGCTTCAAGAGACCCAGTACTTC; cdr3_aa: CASSRNRALQETQYF
v_call: TRBV14; d_call: -; clone_size: -; j_call: TRBJ2-3; cdr3_nt: TGTGCCAGCAGCCAATCCCCGCAGCGGACCCTTTGGACAGATACGCAGTATTTT; cdr3_aa: CASSQSPQRTLWTDTQYF
v_call: TRBV20-1; d_call: TRBD1; clone_size: -; j_call: TRBJ1-1; cdr3_nt: TGCAGTGCTAGTAGGGACAGGGCTGCTTTCTTT; cdr3_aa: CSASRDRAAFF